This T cell receptor (beta chain) originates from a study of blood T cells in healthy people across ages. The overall study: Template-switching capture recovered about one barcoded beta molecule per two T cells.

Donors gave around 10 milliliters of peripheral blood apiece. The authors isolated at least 7 million PBMCs per sample. The V and J ends lost 6 bases and 1 base respectively, with 20 bases between them. The CDR3 extends over 17 amino acids. Study-wide results and caveats: The long-lived group displayed more naive CD4+ cells, plus higher diversity, than the aged donors did.

A second PCR, run for about 7 to 11 cycles, used a sample-barcoded 5' primer plus a J-beta primer mix. One entry per CDR3 protein, called by TCRdb with MiXCR from the 5' RACE reads. This table has about a million distinct CDR3 sequences, more than 30% appearing once. This clonotype has only a few counts. Its antigen is currently unknown. This chain connects TRBV12-3 or TRBV12-4 to TRBJ2-3, with no clear D. The sample comprised blood. The receptor was isolated from a man younger than 35 in good health. CDR3 nucleotide sequence: TGTGCCAGCAGCAGATACTTACGGGCCGACGGCACAGATACGCAGTATTTT. Its translation is CASSRYLRADGTDTQYF.